Below are 29 T cell receptor beta chains sequenced from a single sample in a study of identical twins. One entry per CDR3 protein results from TCRdb running MiXCR on the 5' RACE reads. The sample shows approximately 620,000 distinct CDR3 sequences, around 8.6% of them seen only once. This sample was also put to use in a study of yellow fever vaccine responses in identical twins.

Sequencing was done on a sample of PBMCs. These receptor sequences come from a woman younger than 30 in good health.

The sample holds many counts of this clonotype. The V call is TRBV7-9, the J call TRBJ1-5, with D perhaps matching TRBD1 (6 bases). The V end lost 1 base, the J end lost 2 bases, and 15 bases lay between the germline ends. This CDR3 comprises 17 residues. From germline, CDR1 is SEHNR and CDR2 FQNEAQ (reference sequence). This CDR3 reads CASSLVLKGGGNQPQHF. The CDR3 DNA follows: TGTGCCAGCAGCTTAGTTTTAAAGGGGGGTGGCAATCAGCCCCAGCATTTT.

The rearrangement links TRBV12-3 or TRBV12-4 to TRBJ2-2; 8 positions agree with TRBD2. After removal of 6 bases from V and 4 bases from J, the junction contained 7 bases not matched to a gene. The CDR3 covers 15 residues. The CDR3 DNA follows: TGTGCCAGCAGGGTTGCTAGCGGGCCCACCGGGGAGCTGTTTTTT. It is translated as CASRVASGPTGELFF.

The genes are TRBV5-3 and TRBJ2-3; 7 nucleotides line up with TRBD2. TRBV5-3 is an ORF, with its function uncertain. This CDR3 contains 16 residues. The ends lost 4 bases at V and 3 bases at J; junction bases unmatched: 11. CDR3 nucleotide sequence: TGTGCCAGAAGCAGACGGAGGAGCGGGGAGACAGATACGCAGTATTTT. Translation: CARSRRRSGETDTQYF.

V gene TRBV20-1 combines with J gene TRBJ2-7, with TRBD2 as a possible D gene (6 bases). Germline values: CDR1 DFQATT, CDR2 SNEGSKA (reference sequence). CDR3 length equals 15 residues. V lost 0 bases and J 4 bases, leaving 16 bases between the germline ends. The CDR3 DNA is TGCAGTGCTAGAGAAGAAAGGAGACTAGTATACGAGCAGTACTTC. Encoded protein: CSAREERRLVYEQYF.

This clonotype was counted many times. The J gene is TRBJ2-2, the V gene TRBV7-2, with D perhaps being TRBD1 or TRBD2 (5 bases each). This CDR3 has 16 residues. Germline V CDR1 and CDR2: SGHTA, FQGNSA. The V and J ends lost 4 bases and 5 bases respectively, with 17 bases between them. This CDR3 is CASSSQWGWKTGELFF. The CDR3 DNA is TGTGCCAGCAGCTCCCAGTGGGGGTGGAAAACCGGGGAGCTGTTTTTT.

V gene TRBV7-9 combines with J gene TRBJ2-3; D not resolved. V lost 7 bases and J lost 2, with 10 bases in between. Germline CDR1 SEHNR, CDR2 FQNEAQ (reference sequence). The CDR3 is 13 amino acids. The CDR3 coding sequence is TGTGCCAGCACCACAACCCCCACAGATACGCAGTATTTT. Translating it yields CASTTTPTDTQYF.

The chain carries TRBV3-1 and TRBJ2-2; possibly TRBD1 for D (5 bases). CDR1 and CDR2 (germline): LGHDT, YNNKEL (reference sequence). V was trimmed by 3 bases and J by 5 bases, leaving 10 bases between them. CDR3 length: 14 amino acids. CDR3 in DNA: TGTGCCAGCAGCCACAGGGTGGAGACCGGGGAGCTGTTTTTT. Its translation is CASSHRVETGELFF.

The chain is built from TRBV10-3 and TRBJ2-7; D unresolved. Germline-derived CDR1 and CDR2 are ENHRY and SYGVKD. The germline V and J ends were trimmed by 0 bases and 13 bases, with 13 bases remaining between them. This CDR3 comprises 12 residues. CDR3 in amino acids: CAISESTRQKYF. The CDR3 coding sequence is TGTGCCATCAGTGAGTCCACCCGGCAGAAATACTTC.

This clonotype was seen ten or more times. J is TRBJ2-1 and V is TRBV7-2; 9 nucleotides align to TRBD1. Germline V gene data show CDR1 as SGHTA and CDR2 as FQGNSA. Trimming at V came to 2 bases and at J to 6 bases, leaving 5 bases not matched to a gene. The CDR3 totals 15 residues. CDR3 region: CASSLRDREVNEQFF. In DNA form, the CDR3 reads TGTGCCAGCAGCTTAAGGGACAGGGAGGTCAATGAGCAGTTCTTC.

DNA for the CDR3: TGTGCCAGCACTTACAATGACTCACCCCTCCACTTT. Translation gives CASTYNDSPLHF. The rearrangement joins TRBV12-3 or TRBV12-4 to TRBJ1-6; no clear D gene. The CDR3 contains 12 residues. Trimming shortened V by 7 bases and J by 10 bases, and 11 bases separated the two germline ends.

The chain carries TRBV12-3 or TRBV12-4 and TRBJ1-4, with 9 bases that match TRBD1. The CDR3 loop spans 13 amino acids. The ends lost 5 bases at V and 14 bases at J; junction bases unmatched: 9. Here the CDR3 reads CASSLFRTGALFF. CDR3 nucleotide sequence: TGTGCCAGCAGTCTCTTCAGGACAGGGGCTCTGTTTTTT.

J is TRBJ2-5 and V is TRBV4-3, with D maybe TRBD2 (6 bases). The V and J ends lost 0 bases and 1 base respectively, with 21 bases between them. The CDR3 is 19 residues long. Per germline, CDR1 LGHNA and CDR2 YSLEER. The CDR3 DNA is TGCGCCAGCAGCCAAGATTCATCCCCCTTCGCTAGCGCCCAAGAGACCCAGTACTTC. Protein sequence: CASSQDSSPFASAQETQYF.

The rearrangement links TRBV4-2 to TRBJ2-1; no definite D call. Germline assignment: CDR1 LGHNA and CDR2 YNFKEQ. V lost 3 bases, J lost 8 bases, and 14 bases lay in between. This CDR3 comprises 14 residues. CDR3 DNA sequence: TGTGCCAGCAGCCATGGGTTGAGTGCCGATGAGCAGTTCTTC. This encodes CASSHGLSADEQFF.

This clonotype turned up a few times. V gene TRBV7-9 combines with J gene TRBJ2-7; no clear D. Germline V lookup: CDR1 SEHNR, CDR2 FQNEAQ (reference sequence). V dropped 8 bases and J dropped 5 bases, with 13 bases sitting between them. The CDR3 loop spans 12 amino acids. The CDR3 loop reads CASGRSIHEQYF. Here the CDR3 DNA reads TGTGCCAGCGGTCGTAGCATACACGAGCAGTACTTC.

This clonotype showed up just a few times. J is TRBJ2-4 and V is TRBV2, with D tentatively TRBD2 (5 bases). V dropped 3 bases and J dropped 3 bases, with 15 bases sitting between them. CDR3 length: 16 amino acids. Germline lookup yields CDR1 SNHLY and CDR2 FYNNEI. CDR3 region: CASSEPRVTVKNIQYF. The DNA of the CDR3 is TGTGCCAGCAGTGAGCCGAGGGTAACGGTCAAAAACATTCAGTACTTC. Supplemented by reference TRBV2 and TRBJ2-4, the full variable domain reads EPEVTQTPSHQVTQMGQEVILRCVPISNHLYFYWYRQILGQKVEFLVSFYNNEISEKSEIFDDQFSVERPDGSNFTLKIRSTKLEDSAMYFCASSEPRVTVKNIQYFGAGTRLSVL.

The rearrangement joins TRBV9 to TRBJ2-7; the match to TRBD1 covers 10 bases. The CDR3 is made up of 14 amino acids. Germline V lookup: CDR1 SGDLS, CDR2 YYNGEE. V was pared by 4 bases and J by 5 bases, with 6 bases of the junction left unmatched. The CDR3 DNA follows: TGTGCCAGCAGCCCTAGCGGACAGGGGGACGAGCAGTACTTC. The encoded protein is CASSPSGQGDEQYF.

This sequence joins TRBV12-3 or TRBV12-4 and TRBJ2-1, with TRBD1 as a possible D gene (6 bases). Trimming removed 2 bases at V and 5 bases at J, with 10 bases between. The CDR3 length is 14 residues. The CDR3 reads CASSLTTGNNEQFF. The CDR3 DNA reads TGTGCCAGCAGTTTAACGACAGGTAACAATGAGCAGTTCTTC.

This clonotype appeared a few times. The chain couples TRBV20-1 to TRBJ2-1; TRBD2 matches 11 bases. Per the germline V gene, CDR1 is DFQATT and CDR2 is SNEGSKA (reference sequence). This CDR3 is built from 14 residues. CDR3 protein: CSEIPSGGINEQFF. The CDR3 DNA reads TGCAGCGAAATTCCTAGCGGGGGGATTAATGAGCAGTTCTTC.

As concerns this clonotype: A clone one base away is much larger, so this may be a read error. The V and J genes are TRBV2 and TRBJ2-7; the D gene is possibly TRBD2 (5 bases). The CDR3 has 13 residues. Per germline, CDR1 SNHLY and CDR2 FYNNEI. V dropped 2 bases and J dropped 0 bases, with 5 bases sitting between them. In nucleotides, the CDR3 is TGTGCCAGCAGTGAACGGGGCTCCTACGAGCAGTACTTC. This encodes CASSERGSYEQYF.

The chain is built from TRBV7-2 and TRBJ2-4; perhaps TRBD1 as D (6 bases). This CDR3 spans 14 amino acids. Germline V lookup: CDR1 SGHTA, CDR2 FQGNSA. V shed 5 bases and J shed 7 bases, with 15 bases lying between them. The CDR3 nucleotides read TGTGCCAGCAGCCCCGGCAGGGGAAGTAACATTCAGTACTTC. This sequence encodes CASSPGRGSNIQYF.

The DNA for the CDR3 is TGCGCCAGCAGCCCGGGGACAGGTTACATGAACACTGAAGCTTTCTTT. The encoded protein is CASSPGTGYMNTEAFF. The chain couples TRBV5-1 to TRBJ1-1; 8 bases agree with TRBD1. There are 16 residues in the CDR3. Per germline, CDR1 SGHRS and CDR2 YFSETQ. The ends lost 4 bases at V and 0 bases at J; junction bases unmatched: 8.

This clonotype was detected ten times or more. The V call is TRBV11-2, the J call TRBJ2-5; weak D call: TRBD2 (6 bases). The CDR3 runs to 14 residues. V was clipped by 2 bases and J by 7 bases, with 14 bases between them. Germline CDR1 and CDR2: SGHAT and FQNNGV. CDR3 coding DNA: TGTGCCAGCAGCTTATCCGGGGACTGGGGGACCCAGTACTTC. Translating it yields CASSLSGDWGTQYF.

This sequence joins TRBV19 and TRBJ1-1; tentatively, D is TRBD1 (5 bases). In germline, CDR1 is LNHDA, CDR2 SQIVND (reference sequence). Trimming took 0 bases from V and 5 from J, leaving 7 bases between them. The CDR3 is 13 amino acids. The CDR3 spells CASSIDEGTEAFF. The DNA for the CDR3 is TGTGCCAGTAGTATAGATGAGGGGACTGAAGCTTTCTTT.

This clonotype was observed a few times. This chain links TRBV20-1 with TRBJ2-3; 8 bases fit TRBD2. Trimming cost V 6 bases and J 4 bases; bases outside gene matches: 15. Looked up from germline, CDR1 is DFQATT and CDR2 is SNEGSKA (reference sequence). The CDR3 contains 16 residues. The CDR3 DNA reads as TGCAGTGCCAGAAGGACGACTAGCGTTAGGGCAGATACGCAGTATTTT. It specifies CSARRTTSVRADTQYF.

This clonotype was counted a few times. The V gene is TRBV6-1, the J gene TRBJ2-7; 8 positions agree with TRBD2. With V trimmed by 5 bases and J by 5 bases, 8 bases remained unmatched. The CDR3 has 14 residues. CDR1 and CDR2 from the germline V gene are MNHNS and SASEGT. The CDR3 DNA reads as TGTGCCAGCAGTCGAAGCGGGGGACTCCACGAGCAGTACTTC. It specifies CASSRSGGLHEQYF.

There are a few counts of this clonotype. V and J are TRBV20-1 and TRBJ2-1; the match to TRBD2 covers 11 bases. Germline loops: CDR1 DFQATT, CDR2 SNEGSKA (reference sequence). This CDR3 comprises 20 residues. J lost 8 bases, V lost 6 bases, and 27 bases had no gene match. CDR3 sequence: CSARPLSLAGAFTSGDEQFF. For the CDR3, the DNA is TGCAGTGCACGCCCCCTATCACTAGCGGGAGCCTTCACGTCGGGGGATGAGCAGTTCTTC.

This clonotype was recorded at least ten times. This chain links TRBV5-1 with TRBJ2-1; 11 nucleotides align to TRBD2. The V and J ends lost 3 bases and 4 bases, in that order; junction bases with no gene match: 6. CDR1 and CDR2 (germline): SGHRS, YFSETQ. The CDR3 totals 16 residues. CDR3 region: CASSSLAGGEYNEQFF. DNA of the CDR3: TGCGCCAGCAGCTCCCTAGCGGGGGGAGAGTACAATGAGCAGTTCTTC.

This clonotype occurred a few times. The J gene is TRBJ2-1, the V gene TRBV6-1; TRBD2 matches 11 bases. CDR1 and CDR2 from the germline V gene are MNHNS and SASEGT. V shed 7 bases and J 7 bases; nucleotides not matched to a gene: 6. The CDR3 is 14 residues long. The CDR3 protein is CASIRSGRENEQFF. The CDR3 DNA is TGTGCCAGCATACGTAGCGGGAGGGAAAATGAGCAGTTCTTC.

This clonotype was found many times. V is TRBV10-3 and J is TRBJ2-5; unclear D gene. Germline V CDR1 and CDR2: ENHRY, SYGVKD. The CDR3 length is 13 residues. Trimming left V 5 bases short and J 3 bases short, with 10 bases between. The chain's CDR3 is CAISLVNEETQYF. In nucleotides, the CDR3 is TGTGCCATCAGTTTAGTTAACGAAGAGACCCAGTACTTC.